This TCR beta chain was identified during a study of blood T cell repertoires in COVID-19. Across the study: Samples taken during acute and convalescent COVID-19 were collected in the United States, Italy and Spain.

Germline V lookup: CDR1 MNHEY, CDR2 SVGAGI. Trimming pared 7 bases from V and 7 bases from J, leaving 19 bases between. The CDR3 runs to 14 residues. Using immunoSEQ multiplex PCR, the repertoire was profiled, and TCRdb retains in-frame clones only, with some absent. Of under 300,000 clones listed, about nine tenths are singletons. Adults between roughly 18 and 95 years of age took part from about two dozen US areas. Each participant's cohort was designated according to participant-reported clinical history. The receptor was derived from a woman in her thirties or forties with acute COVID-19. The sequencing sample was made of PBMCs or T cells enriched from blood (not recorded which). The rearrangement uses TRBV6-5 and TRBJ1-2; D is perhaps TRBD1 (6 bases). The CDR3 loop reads CASIKLTGSGGYTF. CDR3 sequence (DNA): TGTGCCAGCATCAAATTAACAGGGTCGGGTGGCTACACCTTC.